The clone carrying this T cell receptor beta chain was seen a few times. The antigen remains unidentified. The entry originates in a study of regulatory T cells in long-lasting Graves disease. Study-wide context: Over-5-year antithyroid drug use with positive TSH receptor antibodies defined persistent Graves' disease in the study.

CDR1 is MNHEY and CDR2 is SMNVEV in the germline V gene (reference sequence). Trimming removed 5 bases from V and 8 bases from J, with 15 bases in between. The CDR3 runs 14 residues. The authors built TCR beta libraries using iRepertoire HTBI primers and Arm-PCR of CDR3 regions. In the authors' workflow: Samples collectively showed 62 TRBV and roughly 15 TRBJ segments. TCRdb called the multiplex PCR reads again in MiXCR, with one record for every CDR3 protein. The V and J calls come from TCRdb's annotation, not from the publication. The profile shows fewer than 400,000 distinct CDR3 sequences, less than 20% of them singletons. General observations from the study: Persistent disease was characterized by preferential usage of TRBV28, TRBJ1-2 and TRBJ2-5. The researchers studied only peripheral blood, not thyroid tissue.

Stated time point: persistent/refractory GD, antithyroid drugs over 5 years with positive TRAb. PBMC RNA served as the TCR library source. The chain joins TRBV27 to TRBJ1-4; D is unclear. The input for sequencing was peripheral blood mononuclear cells (PBMCs), taken when the disease was refractory, from a patient treated with antithyroid drugs. The clonotype was recovered from a female donor with Graves disease. CDR3 in amino acids: CASSPGEGREKLFF. The CDR3 DNA follows: TGTGCCAGCAGTCCCGGGGAGGGTCGAGAAAAACTGTTTTTT. The full variable domain, with the rest looked up from reference TRBV27 and TRBJ1-4, is EAQVTQNPRYLITVTGKKLTVTCSQNMNHEYMSWYRQDPGLGLRQIYYSMNVEVTDKGDVPEGYKVSRKEKRNFPLILESPSPNQTSLYFCASSPGEGREKLFFGSGTQLSVL.